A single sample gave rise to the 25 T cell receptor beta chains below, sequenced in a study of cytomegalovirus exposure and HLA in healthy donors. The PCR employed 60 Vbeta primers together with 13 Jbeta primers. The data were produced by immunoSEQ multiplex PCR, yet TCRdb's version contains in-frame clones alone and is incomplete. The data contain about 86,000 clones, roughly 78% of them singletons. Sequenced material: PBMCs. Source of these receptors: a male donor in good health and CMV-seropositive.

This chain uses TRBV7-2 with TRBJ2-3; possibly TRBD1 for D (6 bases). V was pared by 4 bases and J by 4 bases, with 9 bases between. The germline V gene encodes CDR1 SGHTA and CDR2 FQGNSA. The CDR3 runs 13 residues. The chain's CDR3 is CASSWGTSDTQYF. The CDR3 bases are TGTGCCAGCAGCTGGGGGACATCAGATACGCAGTATTTT.

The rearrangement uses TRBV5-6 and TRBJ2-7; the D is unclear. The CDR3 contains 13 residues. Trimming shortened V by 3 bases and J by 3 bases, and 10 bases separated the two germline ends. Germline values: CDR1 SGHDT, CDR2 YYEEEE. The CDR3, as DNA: TGTGCCAGCAGCTCCGTAAACTACTACGAGCAGTACTTC. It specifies CASSSVNYYEQYF.

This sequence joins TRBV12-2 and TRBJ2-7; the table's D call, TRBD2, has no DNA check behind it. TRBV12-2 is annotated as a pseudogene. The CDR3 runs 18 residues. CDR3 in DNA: TGTGCAAGTCGCTTAGCGCGGGGGGAGGGCCAGAGCTCCTACGAGCAGTACTTC. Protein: CASRLARGEGQSSYEQYF.

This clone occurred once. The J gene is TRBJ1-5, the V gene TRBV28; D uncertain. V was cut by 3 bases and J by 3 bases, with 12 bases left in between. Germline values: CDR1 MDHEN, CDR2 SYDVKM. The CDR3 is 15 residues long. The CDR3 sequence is CASSFASRYNQPQHF. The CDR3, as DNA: TGTGCCAGCAGTTTTGCGTCCAGGTACAATCAGCCCCAGCATTTT.

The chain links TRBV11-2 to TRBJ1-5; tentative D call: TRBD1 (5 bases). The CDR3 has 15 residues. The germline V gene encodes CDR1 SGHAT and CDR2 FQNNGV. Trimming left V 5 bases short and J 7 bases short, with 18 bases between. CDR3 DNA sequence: TGTGCCAGCAGCCCAACGCAGGGCTTGGGGCAGCCCCAGCATTTT. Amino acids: CASSPTQGLGQPQHF.

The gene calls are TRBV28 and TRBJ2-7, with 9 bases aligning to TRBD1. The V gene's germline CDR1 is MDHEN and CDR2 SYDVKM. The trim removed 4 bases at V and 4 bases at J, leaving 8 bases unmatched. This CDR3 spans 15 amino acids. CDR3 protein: CASSSGWDRVYEQYF. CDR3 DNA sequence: TGTGCCAGCAGTTCCGGCTGGGACAGGGTTTACGAGCAGTACTTC. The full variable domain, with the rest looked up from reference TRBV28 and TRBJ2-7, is DVKVTQSSRYLVKRTGEKVFLECVQDMDHENMFWYRQDPGLGLRLIYFSYDVKMKEKGDIPEGYSVSREKKERFSLILESASTNQTSMYLCASSSGWDRVYEQYFGPGTRLTVT.

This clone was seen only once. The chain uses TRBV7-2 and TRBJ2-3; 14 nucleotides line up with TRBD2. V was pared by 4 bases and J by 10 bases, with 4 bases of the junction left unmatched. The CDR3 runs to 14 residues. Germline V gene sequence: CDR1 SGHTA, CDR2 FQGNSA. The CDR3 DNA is TGTGCCAGCAGCTACGGGACTAGCGGGAGTGCGCAGTATTTT. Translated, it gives CASSYGTSGSAQYF.

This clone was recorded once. The CDR3 reads CASSYGSTGELFF. As DNA, the CDR3 is TGTGCCAGCAGTTACGGGAGCACCGGGGAGCTGTTTTTT. J is TRBJ2-2 and V is TRBV6-6, with a possible D match to TRBD2 (5 bases). Trimming cost V 2 bases and J 4 bases, with 5 bases left between them. CDR1 is MNHNY and CDR2 is SVGAGI in the germline V gene (reference sequence). The CDR3 contains 13 residues.

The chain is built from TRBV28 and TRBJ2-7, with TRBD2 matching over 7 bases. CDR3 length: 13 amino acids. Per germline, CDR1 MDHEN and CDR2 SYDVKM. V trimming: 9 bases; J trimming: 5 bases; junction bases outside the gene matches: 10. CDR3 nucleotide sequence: TGTGCCAGTCAGAGGGAGGGTGGCAACGAGCAGTACTTC. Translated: CASQREGGNEQYF.

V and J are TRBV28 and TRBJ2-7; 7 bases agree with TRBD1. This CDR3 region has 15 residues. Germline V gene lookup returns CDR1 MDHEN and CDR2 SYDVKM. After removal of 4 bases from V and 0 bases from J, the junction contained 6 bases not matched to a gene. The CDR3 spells CASSSLDRFSYEQYF. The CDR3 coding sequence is TGTGCCAGCAGTTCCCTGGACAGGTTCTCCTACGAGCAGTACTTC.

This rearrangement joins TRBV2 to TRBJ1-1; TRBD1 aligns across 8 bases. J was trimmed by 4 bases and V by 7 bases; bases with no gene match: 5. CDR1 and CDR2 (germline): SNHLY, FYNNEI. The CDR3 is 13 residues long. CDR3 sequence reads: CASTGDRGTEAFF. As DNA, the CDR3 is TGTGCCAGCACCGGAGACAGGGGCACTGAAGCTTTCTTT.

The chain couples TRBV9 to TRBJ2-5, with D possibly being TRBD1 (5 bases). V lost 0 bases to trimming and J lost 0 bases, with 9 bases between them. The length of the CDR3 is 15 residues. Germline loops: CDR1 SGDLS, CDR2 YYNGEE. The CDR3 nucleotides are TGTGCCAGCAGCGTAGCGGCAGGGCACCAAGAGACCCAGTACTTC. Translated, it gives CASSVAAGHQETQYF.

This CDR3 is CASSLSFGGSGELFF. CDR3 DNA sequence: TGTGCCAGCAGTTTATCCTTCGGGGGGTCCGGGGAGCTGTTTTTT. The rearrangement joins TRBV28 to TRBJ2-2; TRBD2 aligns across 7 bases. The trim removed 1 base at V and 6 bases at J, leaving 5 bases unmatched. The CDR3 is made up of 15 amino acids. Germline assignment: CDR1 MDHEN and CDR2 SYDVKM. Complete variable domain (other parts from reference TRBV28 and TRBJ2-2): DVKVTQSSRYLVKRTGEKVFLECVQDMDHENMFWYRQDPGLGLRLIYFSYDVKMKEKGDIPEGYSVSREKKERFSLILESASTNQTSMYLCASSLSFGGSGELFFGEGSRLTVL.

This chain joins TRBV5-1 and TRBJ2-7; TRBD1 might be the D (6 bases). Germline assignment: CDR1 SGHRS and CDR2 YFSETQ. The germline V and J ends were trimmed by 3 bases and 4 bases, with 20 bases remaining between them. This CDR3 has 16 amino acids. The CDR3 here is CASSSTPGQRFYEQYF. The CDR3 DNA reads TGCGCCAGCAGCTCCACCCCTGGACAGCGCTTTTACGAGCAGTACTTC.

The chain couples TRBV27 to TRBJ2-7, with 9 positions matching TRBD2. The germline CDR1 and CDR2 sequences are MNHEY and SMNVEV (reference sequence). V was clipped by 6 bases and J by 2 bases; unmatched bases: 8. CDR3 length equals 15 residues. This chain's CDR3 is CASRVTSGVTYEQYF. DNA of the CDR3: TGTGCCAGCAGAGTGACTAGCGGAGTCACCTACGAGCAGTACTTC.

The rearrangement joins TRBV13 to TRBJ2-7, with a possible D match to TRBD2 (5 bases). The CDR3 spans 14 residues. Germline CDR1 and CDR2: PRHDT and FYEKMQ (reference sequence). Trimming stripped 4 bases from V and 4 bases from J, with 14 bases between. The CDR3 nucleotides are TGTGCCAGCAGCTCTCCAGGACTTCGGTACGAGCAGTACTTC. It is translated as CASSSPGLRYEQYF.

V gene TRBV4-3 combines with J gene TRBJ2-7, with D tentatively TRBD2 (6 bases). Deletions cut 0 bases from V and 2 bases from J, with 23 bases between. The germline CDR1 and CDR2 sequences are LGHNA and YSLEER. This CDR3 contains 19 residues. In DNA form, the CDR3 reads TGCGCCAGCAGCCAAGATGAGGGGTTTGGAGGCGGGGTGCCCTACGAGCAGTACTTC. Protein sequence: CASSQDEGFGGGVPYEQYF.

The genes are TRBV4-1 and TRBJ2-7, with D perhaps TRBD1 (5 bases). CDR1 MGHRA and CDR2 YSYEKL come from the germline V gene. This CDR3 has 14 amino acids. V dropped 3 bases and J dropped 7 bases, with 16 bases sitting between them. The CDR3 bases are TGCGCCAGCAGCCAGTCCGACCAGGGTGGGGAGCAGTACTTC. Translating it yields CASSQSDQGGEQYF.

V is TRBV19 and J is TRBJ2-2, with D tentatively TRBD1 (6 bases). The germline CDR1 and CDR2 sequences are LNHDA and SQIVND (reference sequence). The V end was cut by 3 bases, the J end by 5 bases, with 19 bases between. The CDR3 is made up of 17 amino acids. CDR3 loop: CASSIQGTLLGTGELFF. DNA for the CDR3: TGTGCCAGTAGTATTCAGGGGACACTCCTGGGGACCGGGGAGCTGTTTTTT.

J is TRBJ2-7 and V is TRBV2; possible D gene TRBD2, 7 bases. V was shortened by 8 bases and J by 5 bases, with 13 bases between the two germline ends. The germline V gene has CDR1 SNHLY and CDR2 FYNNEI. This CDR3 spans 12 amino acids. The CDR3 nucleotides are TGTGCCAGCGTCAGGGGAGGGAACGAGCAGTACTTC. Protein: CASVRGGNEQYF.

CDR3 DNA: TGTGCCAGCAGCTTACACACAGGGGGCGCCTCTGGGGCCAACGTCCTGACTTTC. Translating it yields CASSLHTGGASGANVLTF. The chain is built from TRBV7-2 and TRBJ2-6; 9 bases line up with TRBD1. Germline V gene data show CDR1 as SGHTA and CDR2 as FQGNSA. V lost 2 bases to trimming and J lost 0 bases; unmatched junction nucleotides: 5. The CDR3 has 18 amino acids.

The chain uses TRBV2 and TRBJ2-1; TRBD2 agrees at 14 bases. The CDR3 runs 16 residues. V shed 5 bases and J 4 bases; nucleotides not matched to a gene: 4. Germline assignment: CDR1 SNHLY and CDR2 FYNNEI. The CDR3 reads CASSKRLAGGYNEQFF. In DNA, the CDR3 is TGTGCCAGCAGTAAGAGACTAGCGGGAGGGTACAATGAGCAGTTCTTC.

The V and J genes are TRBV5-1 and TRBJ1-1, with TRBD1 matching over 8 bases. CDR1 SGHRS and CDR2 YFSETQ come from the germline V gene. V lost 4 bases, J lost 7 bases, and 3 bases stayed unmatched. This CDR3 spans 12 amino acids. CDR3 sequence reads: CASSPTGVEAFF. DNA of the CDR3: TGCGCCAGCAGCCCGACAGGGGTTGAAGCTTTCTTT.

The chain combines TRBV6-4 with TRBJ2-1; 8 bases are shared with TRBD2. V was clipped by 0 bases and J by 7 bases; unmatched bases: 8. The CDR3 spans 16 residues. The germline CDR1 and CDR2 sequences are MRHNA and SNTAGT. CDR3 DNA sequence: TGTGCCAGCAGTGACTCTGCGGGGGGCGGGTGGAATGAGCAGTTCTTC. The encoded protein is CASSDSAGGGWNEQFF.

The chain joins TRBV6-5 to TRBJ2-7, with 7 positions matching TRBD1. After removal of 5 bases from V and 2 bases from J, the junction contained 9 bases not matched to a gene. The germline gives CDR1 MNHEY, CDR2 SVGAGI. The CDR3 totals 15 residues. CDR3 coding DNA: TGTGCCAGCAGTCTCCACAGGGGTCAACCCTACGAGCAGTACTTC. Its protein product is CASSLHRGQPYEQYF.